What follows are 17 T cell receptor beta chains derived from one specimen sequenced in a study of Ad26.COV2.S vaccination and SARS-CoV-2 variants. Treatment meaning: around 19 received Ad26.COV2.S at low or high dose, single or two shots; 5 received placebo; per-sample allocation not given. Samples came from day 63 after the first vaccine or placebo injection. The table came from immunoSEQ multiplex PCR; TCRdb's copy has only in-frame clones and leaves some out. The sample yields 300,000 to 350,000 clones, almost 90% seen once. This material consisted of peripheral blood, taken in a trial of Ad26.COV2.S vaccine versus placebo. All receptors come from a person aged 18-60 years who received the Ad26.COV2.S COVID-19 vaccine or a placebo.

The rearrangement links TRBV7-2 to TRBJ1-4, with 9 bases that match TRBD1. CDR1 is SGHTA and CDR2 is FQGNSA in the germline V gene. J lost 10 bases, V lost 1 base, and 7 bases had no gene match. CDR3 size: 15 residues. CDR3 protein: CASSLVTGGGGKLFF. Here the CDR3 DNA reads TGTGCCAGCAGCTTAGTAACAGGGGGCGGTGGAAAACTGTTTTTT.

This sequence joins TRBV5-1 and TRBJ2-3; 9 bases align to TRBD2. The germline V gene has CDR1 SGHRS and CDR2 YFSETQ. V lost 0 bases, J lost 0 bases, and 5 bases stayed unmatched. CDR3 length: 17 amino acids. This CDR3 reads CASSLGGLALSTDTQYF. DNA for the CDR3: TGCGCCAGCAGCTTGGGGGGACTAGCACTTAGCACAGATACGCAGTATTTT.

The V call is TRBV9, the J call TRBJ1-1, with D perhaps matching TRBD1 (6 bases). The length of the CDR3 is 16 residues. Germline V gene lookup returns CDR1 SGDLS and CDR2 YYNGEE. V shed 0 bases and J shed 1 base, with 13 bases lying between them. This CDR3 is CASSVATGTPNTEAFF. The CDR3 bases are TGTGCCAGCAGCGTAGCTACGGGGACACCGAACACTGAAGCTTTCTTT.

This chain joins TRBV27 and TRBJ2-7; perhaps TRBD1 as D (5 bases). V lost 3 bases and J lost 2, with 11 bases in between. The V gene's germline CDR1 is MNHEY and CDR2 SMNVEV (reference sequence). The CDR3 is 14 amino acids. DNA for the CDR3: TGTGCCAGCAGTTTTCAGGGTCTCCCCTACGAGCAGTACTTC. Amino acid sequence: CASSFQGLPYEQYF.

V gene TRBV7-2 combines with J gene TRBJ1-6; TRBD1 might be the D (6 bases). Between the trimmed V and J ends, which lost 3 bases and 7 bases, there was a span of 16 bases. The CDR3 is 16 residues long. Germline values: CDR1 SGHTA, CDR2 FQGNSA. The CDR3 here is CASSFMDRAPNSPLHF. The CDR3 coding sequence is TGTGCCAGCAGCTTTATGGACAGAGCCCCCAATTCACCCCTCCACTTT.

CDR3 protein: CATSRGASGSVSDTQYF. CDR3 DNA sequence: TGTGCCACCAGCAGAGGCGCTAGCGGGAGCGTCTCAGATACGCAGTATTTT. V usage is TRBV15 and J usage is TRBJ2-3; 10 bases are shared with TRBD2. Germline loops: CDR1 LNHNV, CDR2 YYDKDF (reference sequence). V shed 1 base, J shed 4 bases, and the junction held 8 bases outside the gene matches. This CDR3 has 17 amino acids.

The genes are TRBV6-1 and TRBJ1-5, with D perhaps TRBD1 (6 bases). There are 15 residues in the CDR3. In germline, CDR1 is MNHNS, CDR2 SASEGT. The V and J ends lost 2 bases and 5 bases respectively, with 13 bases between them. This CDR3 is CASSELQGQYQPQHF. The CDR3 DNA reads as TGTGCCAGCAGTGAACTTCAGGGGCAGTATCAGCCCCAGCATTTT.

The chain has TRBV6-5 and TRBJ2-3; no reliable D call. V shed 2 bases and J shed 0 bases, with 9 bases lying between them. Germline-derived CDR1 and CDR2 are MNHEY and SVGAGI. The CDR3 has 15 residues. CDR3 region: CASSYGLTSTDTQYF. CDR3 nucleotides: TGTGCCAGCAGTTACGGGTTGACTAGCACAGATACGCAGTATTTT.

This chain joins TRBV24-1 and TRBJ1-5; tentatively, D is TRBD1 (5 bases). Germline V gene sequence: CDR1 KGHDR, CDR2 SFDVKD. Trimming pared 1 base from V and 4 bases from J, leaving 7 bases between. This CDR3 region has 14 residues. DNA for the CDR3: TGTGCCACCAGTGATTTCGACAGTAATCAGCCCCAGCATTTT. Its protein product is CATSDFDSNQPQHF.

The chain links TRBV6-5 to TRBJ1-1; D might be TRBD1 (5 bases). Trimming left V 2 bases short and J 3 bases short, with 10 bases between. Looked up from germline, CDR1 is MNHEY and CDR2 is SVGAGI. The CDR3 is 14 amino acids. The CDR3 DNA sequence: TGTGCCAGCAGTTACGACAGTTACTACACTGAAGCTTTCTTT. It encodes CASSYDSYYTEAFF.

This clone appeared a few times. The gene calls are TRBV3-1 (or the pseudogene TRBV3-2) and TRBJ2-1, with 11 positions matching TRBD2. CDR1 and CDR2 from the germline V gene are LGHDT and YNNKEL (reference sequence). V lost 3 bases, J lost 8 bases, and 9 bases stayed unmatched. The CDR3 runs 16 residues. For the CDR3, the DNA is TGTGCCAGCAGCCAGGGTCCGGGACTAGCGGCCCATGAGCAGTTCTTC. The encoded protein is CASSQGPGLAAHEQFF.

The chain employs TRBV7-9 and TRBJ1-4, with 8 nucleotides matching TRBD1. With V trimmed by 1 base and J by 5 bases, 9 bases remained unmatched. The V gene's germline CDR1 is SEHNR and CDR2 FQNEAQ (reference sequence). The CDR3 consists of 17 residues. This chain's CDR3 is CASSLGSGGSANEKLFF. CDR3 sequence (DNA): TGTGCCAGCAGCTTAGGCTCAGGGGGCTCCGCCAATGAAAAACTGTTTTTT.

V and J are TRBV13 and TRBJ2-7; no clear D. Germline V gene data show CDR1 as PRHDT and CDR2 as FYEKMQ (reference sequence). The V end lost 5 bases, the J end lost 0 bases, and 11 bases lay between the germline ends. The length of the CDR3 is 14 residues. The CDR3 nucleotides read TGTGCCAGCAGCCCCGGCCCAGACTCCTACGAGCAGTACTTC. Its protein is CASSPGPDSYEQYF.

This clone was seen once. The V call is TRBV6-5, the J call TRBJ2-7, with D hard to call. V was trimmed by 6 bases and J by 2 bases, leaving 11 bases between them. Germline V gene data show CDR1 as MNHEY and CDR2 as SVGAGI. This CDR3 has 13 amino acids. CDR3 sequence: CASRTTEPYEQYV. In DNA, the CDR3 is TGTGCCAGCAGAACGACTGAGCCCTACGAGCAGTACGTC.

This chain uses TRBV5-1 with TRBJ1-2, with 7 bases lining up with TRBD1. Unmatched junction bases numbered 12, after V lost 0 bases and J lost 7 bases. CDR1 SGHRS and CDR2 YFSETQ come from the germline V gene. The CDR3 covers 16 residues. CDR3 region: CASSLEGQQAMFGYTF. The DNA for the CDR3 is TGCGCCAGCAGCTTGGAGGGACAGCAGGCCATGTTTGGCTACACCTTC.

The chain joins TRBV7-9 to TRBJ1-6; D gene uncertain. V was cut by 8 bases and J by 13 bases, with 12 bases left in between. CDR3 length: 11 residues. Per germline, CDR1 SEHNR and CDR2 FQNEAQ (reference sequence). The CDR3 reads CASGPSGPLHF. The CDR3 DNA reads TGTGCCAGCGGTCCTTCGGGGCCCCTCCACTTT.

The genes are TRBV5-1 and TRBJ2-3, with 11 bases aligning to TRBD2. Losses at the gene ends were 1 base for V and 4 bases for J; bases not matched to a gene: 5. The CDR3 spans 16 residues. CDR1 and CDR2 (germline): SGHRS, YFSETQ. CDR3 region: CASSLLLAGVADTQYF. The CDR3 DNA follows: TGCGCCAGCAGCTTGCTACTAGCGGGAGTTGCAGATACGCAGTATTTT.